The 11 T cell receptor beta chains listed next were all sequenced from one sample in a study of regulatory T cells in long-lasting Graves disease. With iRepertoire HTBI primers and Arm-PCR of CDR3 regions, TCR beta libraries were built. TCRdb analysed the multiplex PCR reads with MiXCR anew, one entry per CDR3 protein. The data show around 510,000 distinct CDR3 sequences, around 21% seen once. The time point denotes: persistent/refractory GD, antithyroid drugs over 5 years with positive TRAb. From RNA extracted from PBMCs, the TCR library was made. Material: peripheral blood mononuclear cells (PBMCs), obtained when the disease was refractory, from a patient treated with antithyroid drugs. The receptor set was obtained from a female donor with Graves disease.

This clonotype was counted at least ten times. The V gene is TRBV28, the J gene TRBJ2-7; 7 bases align to TRBD1. Germline CDR1 and CDR2: MDHEN and SYDVKM. The J segment lost 0 bases and the V segment lost 3 bases, leaving 5 bases of the junction unmatched. The CDR3 runs to 15 residues. The CDR3 DNA is TGTGCCAGCAGTTTCTCCGGGACAGCCTCCTACGAGCAGTACTTC. It is translated as CASSFSGTASYEQYF. Variable domain in full (rest from reference TRBV28 and TRBJ2-7): DVKVTQSSRYLVKRTGEKVFLECVQDMDHENMFWYRQDPGLGLRLIYFSYDVKMKEKGDIPEGYSVSREKKERFSLILESASTNQTSMYLCASSFSGTASYEQYFGPGTRLTVT.

This clonotype was seen more than once but under ten times. The chain carries TRBV12-3 or TRBV12-4 and TRBJ2-3, with 11 nucleotides matching TRBD2. V shed 6 bases and J 4 bases; nucleotides not matched to a gene: 15. This CDR3 contains 18 residues. CDR3 in DNA: TGTGCCAGCAGAGATACCGGGACTAGCGGAAGGGGAGCAGATACGCAGTATTTT. Protein sequence: CASRDTGTSGRGADTQYF.

This clonotype was detected a few times. The CDR3 loop is CASSQEPRTDEQYF. The CDR3 nucleotides are TGTGCCAGCAGCCAAGAACCCCGTACGGACGAGCAGTACTTC. This sequence joins TRBV4-2 and TRBJ2-7, with D hard to call. Looked up from germline, CDR1 is LGHNA and CDR2 is YNFKEQ. V was shortened by 0 bases and J by 5 bases, with 11 bases between the two germline ends. The CDR3 is made up of 14 amino acids.

In DNA, the CDR3 is TGCGCCAGCAGCCAAGATAGGGTGCACAGGGGGGGAGTGCCCCAGCATTTT. Translating it yields CASSQDRVHRGGVPQHF. The chain is built from TRBV4-3 and TRBJ1-5, with 8 bases aligning to TRBD1. The CDR3 spans 17 residues. The germline gives CDR1 LGHNA, CDR2 YSLEER. V dropped 0 bases and J dropped 9; count of bases not matched to a gene: 13.

The chain has TRBV5-1 and TRBJ2-7; 8 bases agree with TRBD1. Germline V gene sequence: CDR1 SGHRS, CDR2 YFSETQ. V shed 3 bases and J 0 bases; nucleotides not matched to a gene: 2. This CDR3 is built from 14 residues. The CDR3 DNA sequence: TGCGCCAGCAGCTGGGACAGGCTCTCCTACGAGCAGTACTTC. It is translated as CASSWDRLSYEQYF.

The chain joins TRBV27 to TRBJ2-1; 7 bases line up with TRBD2. Trimming cost V 7 bases and J 10 bases; bases outside gene matches: 13. Germline lookup yields CDR1 MNHEY and CDR2 SMNVEV (reference sequence). The CDR3 contains 14 residues. The CDR3 sequence is CASIEGGGSREQFF. The CDR3 nucleotides read TGTGCCAGCATAGAGGGCGGGGGTAGCAGGGAGCAGTTCTTC.

The chain joins TRBV18 to TRBJ2-1; no reliable D call. Trimming pared 3 bases from V and 10 bases from J, leaving 10 bases between. Germline CDR1 and CDR2: KGHSH and LQKENI. The CDR3 covers 12 residues. The CDR3 DNA follows: TGTGCCAGCTCACCGTCTAATCAAGAGCAGTTCTTC. Amino acids: CASSPSNQEQFF.

This clonotype was detected ten times or more. The rearrangement joins TRBV5-1 to TRBJ1-5, with a possible D match to TRBD1 (5 bases). Germline lookup yields CDR1 SGHRS and CDR2 YFSETQ. The CDR3 has 16 residues. Deletions cut 5 bases from V and 3 bases from J, with 18 bases between. The CDR3 bases are TGCGCCAGCAGGCCGTTCGGGGGTCGCTCCAATCAGCCCCAGCATTTT. Translating gives CASRPFGGRSNQPQHF.

In the case of this clonotype: One base away lies a much larger clone, so this may be a sequencing read error. The V and J genes are TRBV12-5 and TRBJ2-7; D tentatively fits TRBD1 or TRBD2 (5 bases each). The CDR3 runs to 14 residues. Per germline, CDR1 LGHNT and CDR2 FRNRAP. In DNA, the CDR3 is TGTACTAGTGGTATGGGACCCCCCGGTTGGGCGCAGTACTTC. Translating it yields CTSGMGPPGWAQYF.

At least ten counts were recorded for this clonotype. The V and J genes are TRBV10-3 and TRBJ2-5, with TRBD2 identical over 12 bases. V shed 8 bases and J 3 bases; nucleotides not matched to a gene: 4. In germline, CDR1 is ENHRY, CDR2 SYGVKD. This CDR3 comprises 14 residues. The CDR3 region is CAISASGREETQYF. CDR3 sequence (DNA): TGTGCCATCTCGGCTAGCGGGAGGGAAGAGACCCAGTACTTC.

This clonotype was counted many times. The chain links TRBV2 to TRBJ1-5; 8 positions agree with TRBD1. The CDR3 consists of 15 residues. Germline CDR1 is SNHLY and CDR2 is FYNNEI. Losses at the gene ends were 6 bases for V and 3 bases for J; bases not matched to a gene: 7. The CDR3 DNA reads TGTGCCAGCAGCGACGACAGGGGATCCAATCAGCCCCAGCATTTT. Its translation is CASSDDRGSNQPQHF.